This TCR beta chain appears in the sequencing data of a study of prognosis after radiotherapy for stage I lung cancer. Study-level information: Newly diagnosed primary stage I lung tumors occurred in approximately 15 patients, and oligometastatic NSCLC after surgical resection of the primary tumor occurred in four to six.

About this clonotype: Its specificity is not known.

Study-wide points: Lower Shannon entropy after stereotactic body radiation therapy was observed in patients who went on to develop distant metastases. After stereotactic body radiation therapy, median unique TCR clones were roughly 6,900, down from about 10,000.

By two-round multiplex PCR, the TCR beta CDR3 was amplified from genomic DNA. Round one of PCR was performed, and it used primers specific to each TRBV and TRBJ gene. Via MiXCR, TCRdb re-called the multiplex PCR reads, giving one row per CDR3 protein. The sample consists of about 17,000 distinct CDR3 sequences, about 40% of them appearing once. The TCR sequence derives from a donor over 45 with non-small cell lung cancer. This specimen consisted of PBMCs, obtained before or after stereotactic body radiation therapy (not recorded which).

The CDR3 here is CASSVSPGSQETQYF. The CDR3 nucleotides are TGTGCCAGCAGCGTCTCCCCAGGGAGCCAAGAGACCCAGTACTTC. The chain joins TRBV5-5 to TRBJ2-5; D possibly matches TRBD1 or TRBD2 (5 bases each). The germline CDR1 and CDR2 sequences are SGHKS and YYEKEE (reference sequence). V was shortened by 4 bases and J by 1 base, with 14 bases between the two germline ends. The CDR3 length is 15 residues.